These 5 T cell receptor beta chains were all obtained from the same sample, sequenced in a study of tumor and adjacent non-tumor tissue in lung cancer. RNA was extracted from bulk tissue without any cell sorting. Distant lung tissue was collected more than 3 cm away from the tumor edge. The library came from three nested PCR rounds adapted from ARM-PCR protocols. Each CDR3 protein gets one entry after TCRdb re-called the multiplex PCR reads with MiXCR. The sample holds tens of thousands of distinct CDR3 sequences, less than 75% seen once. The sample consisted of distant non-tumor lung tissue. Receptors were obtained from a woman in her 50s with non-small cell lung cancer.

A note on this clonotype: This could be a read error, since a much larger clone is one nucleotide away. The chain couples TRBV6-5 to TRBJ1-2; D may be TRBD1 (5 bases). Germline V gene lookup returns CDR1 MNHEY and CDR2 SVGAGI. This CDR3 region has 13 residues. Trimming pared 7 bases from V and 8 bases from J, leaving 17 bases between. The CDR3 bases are TGTGCCAGCACCCCGGGGGAGGCTGGCGGCTACACCTTC. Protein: CASTPGEAGGYTF.

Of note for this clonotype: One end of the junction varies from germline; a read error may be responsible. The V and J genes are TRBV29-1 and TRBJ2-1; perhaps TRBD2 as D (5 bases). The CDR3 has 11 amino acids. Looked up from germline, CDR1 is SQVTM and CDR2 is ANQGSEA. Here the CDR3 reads CSFPDDNERFF. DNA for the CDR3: TGCAGTTTTCCGGATGACAATGAGCGGTTTTTC.

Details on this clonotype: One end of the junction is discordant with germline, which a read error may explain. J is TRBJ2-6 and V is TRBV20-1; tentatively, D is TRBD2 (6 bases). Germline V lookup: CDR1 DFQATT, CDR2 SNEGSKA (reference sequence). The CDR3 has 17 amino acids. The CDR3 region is CSASAGTGNSGANVLNF. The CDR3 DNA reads TGCAGTGCCAGCGCCGGGACTGGAAACTCTGGGGCTAACGTCCTGAATTTC.

The CDR3 nucleotides read TGTGCCAGCCTCCCGGGAGTCGGTTCCTCTGCTATAAACTCCTACAATGAGCAGTTCTTC. It is translated as CASLPGVGSSAINSYNEQFF. The chain recombines TRBV12-3 or TRBV12-4 with TRBJ2-1; possible D gene TRBD2, 6 bases. This CDR3 region has 20 residues. Trimming cost V 8 bases and J 0 bases, with 29 bases left between them.

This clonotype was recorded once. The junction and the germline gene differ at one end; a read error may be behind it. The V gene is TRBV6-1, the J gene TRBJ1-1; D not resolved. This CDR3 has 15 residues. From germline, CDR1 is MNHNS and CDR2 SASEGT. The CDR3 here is CASSELTDLGTEAFF. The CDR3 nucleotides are TGTGCCAGTAGTGAACTGACGGACCTGGGTACTGAAGCTTTCTTT.